A selection of T cell receptor beta chains follows, all from one sample in a study of human T cells and chemical hapten exposure. TCRdb independently ran MiXCR on the RACE reads; one entry per CDR3 protein. Of a few hundred thousand distinct CDR3 sequences listed, 5.5% are singletons. The material was whole blood, obtained in connection with sensitization to the hapten diphenylcyclopropenone (DPC). These receptors were collected from a woman between 18 and 30 years old with alopecia areata. Some clones in this sample may be carry-over from other donors' samples. The conserved cysteine and the conserved F or W are not part of the CDR3 here. Fields, in order: CDR3 length, V gene, J gene, CDR3 protein.

13,TRBV2,TRBJ1-5,ASSEEATGVQPQH
14,TRBV10-3,TRBJ2-3,AISGPGTSGTDTQY
14,TRBV3-1,TRBJ1-2,ASSQVLGPPSGGYT
14,TRBV9,TRBJ1-6,ASSVDPSSYNSPLH
13,TRBV4-1,TRBJ2-6,ASSPANSGANVLT
11,TRBV3-1,TRBJ1-2,ASSQIAHYGYT
10,TRBV7-2,TRBJ1-1,ASSLLMTEAF
12,TRBV4-3,TRBJ1-6,ASSQRGVGSPLH
12,TRBV6-2/TRBV6-3,TRBJ2-2,ASRGGLATGELF
11,TRBV16,TRBJ1-5,ASSQFVGQPQH
14,TRBV27,TRBJ2-7,ASSLSGGKGPYEQY
15,TRBV4-2,TRBJ2-3,ASSYSGRTQETDTQY
14,TRBV6-5,TRBJ1-2,ASSSILRGSNYGYT
11,TRBV29-1,TRBJ1-1,SVEGYTDTEAF
14,TRBV20-1,TRBJ2-3,SAEGLAGGPIDTQY
12,TRBV29-1,TRBJ2-4,SVAGQENMIIQY
10,TRBV6-6,TRBJ2-7,ASSFVSYEQY
10,TRBV6-1,TRBJ2-5,ASSEPGETQY
13,TRBV7-6,TRBJ2-7,ASSRGQGLFYEQY
10,TRBV12-3/TRBV12-4,TRBJ1-1,ASTAGPTEAF
11,TRBV10-3,TRBJ2-1,AISGTTYNEQF
11,TRBV11-2,TRBJ1-4,ASSSPLGEKLF
13,TRBV6-6,TRBJ1-1,ASSFRDRGDTEAF
13,TRBV29-1,TRBJ2-1,SVEAAGGSWDEQF
14,TRBV7-8,TRBJ1-1,ASSLSMGGLNTEAF
14,TRBV7-9,TRBJ2-6,ASSLIQPSGANVLT
14,TRBV6-5,TRBJ1-2,ASSYSQGQGWYGYT
12,TRBV7-3,TRBJ2-2,ASSQDSNTGELF
13,TRBV10-3,TRBJ1-1,AISESTGVNTEAF
15,TRBV4-1,TRBJ1-5,ASSQGGQGALGQPQH
13,TRBV4-3,TRBJ1-1,ASSPASTENTEAF